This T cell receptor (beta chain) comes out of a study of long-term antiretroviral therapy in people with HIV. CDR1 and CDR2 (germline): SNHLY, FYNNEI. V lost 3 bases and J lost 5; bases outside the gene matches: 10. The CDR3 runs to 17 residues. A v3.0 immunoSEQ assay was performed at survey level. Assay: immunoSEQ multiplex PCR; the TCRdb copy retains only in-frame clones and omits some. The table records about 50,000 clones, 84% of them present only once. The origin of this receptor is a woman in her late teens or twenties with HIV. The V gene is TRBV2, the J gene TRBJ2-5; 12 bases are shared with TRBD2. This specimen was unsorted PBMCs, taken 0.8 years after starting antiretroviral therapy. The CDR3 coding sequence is TGTGCCAGCAGTGAGTTCGCGACTAGCGGGAGTGGGGAGACCCAGTACTTC. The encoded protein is CASSEFATSGSGETQYF.